This T cell receptor (beta chain) emerged from a study of graft-versus-host responses after intestinal transplantation. Notes on the study in general: Elevated graft-versus-host to host-versus-graft clonal ratios in allografts were recorded for patients with graft-donor T cell macrochimerism.

With regard to this clone: Its target is not known.

V was clipped by 5 bases and J by 5 bases, with 19 bases between them. Per the germline V gene, CDR1 is SGHTA and CDR2 is FQGNSA. This CDR3 has 16 residues. Produced via immunoSEQ multiplex PCR; TCRdb's table is partial and in-frame only. The sample records about 96,000 clones, about 93% being singletons. The TCR was taken from a human donor who received an intestinal transplant. The chain has TRBV7-2 and TRBJ1-5; D ambiguous. The material was unstimulated CD4+ T cells sorted from spleen or lymph node cells, obtained before intestinal transplant. CDR3 nucleotide sequence: TGTGCCAGCAGCCTCCATTCCTGGGGAGGCGATCAGCCCCAGCATTTT. Its protein product is CASSLHSWGGDQPQHF.